Below are 5 T cell receptor beta chains sequenced from a single sample in a study of blood T cell repertoires in COVID-19. Profiled with immunoSEQ multiplex PCR; TCRdb holds only in-frame clones, not every one. The table includes 90,000 to 130,000 clones, approximately 90% detected once. The sample comprised peripheral blood. Receptors were obtained from a human donor in a cohort sampled during active COVID-19.

The chain joins TRBV2 to TRBJ2-1, with D uncertain. The CDR3 consists of 16 residues. The ends were cut back, 0 bases at V and 0 bases at J, with 9 bases in the middle. Germline CDR1 reads SNHLY; CDR2 reads FYNNEI. CDR3 residues: CASSEALPISYNEQFF. The CDR3 DNA reads as TGTGCCAGCAGTGAAGCGCTTCCTATCTCCTACAATGAGCAGTTCTTC.

This rearrangement joins TRBV28 to TRBJ1-2; 12 bases are a match to TRBD1. Germline lookup yields CDR1 MDHEN and CDR2 SYDVKM. The CDR3 has 16 residues. Unmatched junction bases numbered 9, after V lost 6 bases and J lost 4 bases. CDR3 in amino acids: CASSPGTGGEGYGYTF. CDR3 nucleotides: TGTGCCAGCAGCCCCGGGACAGGGGGCGAAGGCTATGGCTACACCTTC.

The chain has TRBV6-1 and TRBJ1-5, with a possible D match to TRBD1 (5 bases). CDR3 length: 13 residues. Looked up from germline, CDR1 is MNHNS and CDR2 is SASEGT. V lost 2 bases and J lost 9, with 11 bases in between. CDR3 coding DNA: TGTGCCAGCAGTGAACGGCGCGGGGGGCCCCAGCATTTT. As protein: CASSERRGGPQHF.

V and J are TRBV18 and TRBJ2-5; 7 bases fit TRBD1. The CDR3 is 17 amino acids. V lost 1 base, J lost 5 bases, and 13 bases stayed unmatched. Germline CDR1 and CDR2: KGHSH and LQKENI. CDR3 nucleotide sequence: TGTGCCAGCTCACCACGCTTGCGAGAAGGGGGCATCGAGACCCAGTACTTC. Translated, it gives CASSPRLREGGIETQYF. Complete variable domain (other parts from reference TRBV18 and TRBJ2-5): NAGVMQNPRHLVRRRGQEARLRCSPMKGHSHVYWYRQLPEEGLKFMVYLQKENIIDESGMPKERFSAEFPKEGPSILRIQQVVRGDSAAYFCASSPRLREGGIETQYFGPGTRLLVL.

The chain carries TRBV10-3 and TRBJ1-5, with a possible D match to TRBD1 (5 bases). The germline V and J ends were trimmed by 8 bases and 2 bases, with 19 bases remaining between them. The CDR3 loop spans 16 amino acids. Germline assignment: CDR1 ENHRY and CDR2 SYGVKD. In DNA, the CDR3 is TGTGCCATCTCCTCAGGAGGGGCGGGGGGCAATCAGCCCCAGCATTTT. It translates to CAISSGGAGGNQPQHF.